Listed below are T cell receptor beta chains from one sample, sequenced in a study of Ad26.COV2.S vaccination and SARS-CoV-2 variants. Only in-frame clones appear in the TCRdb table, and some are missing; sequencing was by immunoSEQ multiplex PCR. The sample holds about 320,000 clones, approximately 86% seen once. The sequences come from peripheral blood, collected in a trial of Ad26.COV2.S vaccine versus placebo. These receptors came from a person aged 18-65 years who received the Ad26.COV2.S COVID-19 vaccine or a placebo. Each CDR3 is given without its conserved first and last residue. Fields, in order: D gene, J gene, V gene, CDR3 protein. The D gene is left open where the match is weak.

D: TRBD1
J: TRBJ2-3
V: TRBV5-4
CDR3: ASSGGQGDTQY

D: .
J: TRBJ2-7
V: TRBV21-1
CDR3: ASSQRPFSSEQY

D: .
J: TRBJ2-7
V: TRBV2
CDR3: ASSAASGFSYEQY

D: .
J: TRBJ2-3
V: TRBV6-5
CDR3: ASRTLADTQY

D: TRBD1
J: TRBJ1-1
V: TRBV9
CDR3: ASSVVGGGGTEAF

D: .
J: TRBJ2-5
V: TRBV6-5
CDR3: ASSYSWGDLTQY

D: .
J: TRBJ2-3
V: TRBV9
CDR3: ASSTLRTGRGADTQY

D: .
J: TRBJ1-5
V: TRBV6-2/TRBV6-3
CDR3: ASGRQAYQPQH

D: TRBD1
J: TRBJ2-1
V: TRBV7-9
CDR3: ASSVPGTVTGRYGDEQF

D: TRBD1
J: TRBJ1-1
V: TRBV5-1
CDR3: ASSSPRTGNTEAF

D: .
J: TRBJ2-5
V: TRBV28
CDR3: ASSFSSPETQY

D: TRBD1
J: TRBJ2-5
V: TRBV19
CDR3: ASSQPGQGSETQY

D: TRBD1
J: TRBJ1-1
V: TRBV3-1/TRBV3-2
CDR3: ASSLTGLGTEAF

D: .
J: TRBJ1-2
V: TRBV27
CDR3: ASSSLGDTPSHGYT

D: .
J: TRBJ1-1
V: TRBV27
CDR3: ASSSRRNTEAF

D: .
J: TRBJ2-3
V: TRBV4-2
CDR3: ASSQASASTDTQY

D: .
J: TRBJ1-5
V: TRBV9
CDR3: ASSVSPSNQPQH

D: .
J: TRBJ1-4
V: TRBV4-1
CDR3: ASSQEPILNEKLF

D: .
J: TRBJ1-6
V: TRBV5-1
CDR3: ASSGGRPPLH

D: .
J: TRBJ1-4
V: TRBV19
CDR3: ASSTSGGRNEKLF

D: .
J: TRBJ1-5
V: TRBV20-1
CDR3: SARGAEISNQPQH

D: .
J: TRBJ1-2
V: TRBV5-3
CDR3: ARSGGKVSANYGYT

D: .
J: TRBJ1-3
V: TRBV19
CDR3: ASSIKGGGNTIY

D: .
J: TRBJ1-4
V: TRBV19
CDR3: ASSPGDQEKLF

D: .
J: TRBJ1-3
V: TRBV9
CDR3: ASSVGGVYSGNTIY

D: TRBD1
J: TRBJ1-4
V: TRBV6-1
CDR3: ASSETGVREKLF

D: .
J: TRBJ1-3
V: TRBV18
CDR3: ASSPVPRGTGNTIY

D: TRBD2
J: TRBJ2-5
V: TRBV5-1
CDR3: ASSLPLAGGTTQETQY

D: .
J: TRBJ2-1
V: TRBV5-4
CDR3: ASSFGTVQF

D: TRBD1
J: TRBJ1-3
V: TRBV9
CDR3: ASSLRGAGGRNTIY

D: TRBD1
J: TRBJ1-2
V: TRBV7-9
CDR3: ASSLGGQGNYGYT

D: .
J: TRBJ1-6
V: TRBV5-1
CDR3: ASSSPGSNSPLH

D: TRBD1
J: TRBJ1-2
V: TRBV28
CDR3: ASTPEDRGYYT